The T cell receptor (beta chain) under discussion was sequenced for a study of cytomegalovirus exposure and HLA in healthy donors. Study-wide context: From HLA-typed donors, an early data release held tens of millions of unique TCRs. General study findings and limits: A later look showed TCR association rates differing by HLA locus, highest for DRB1 and lowest for HLA-C. CMV antigen specificity of a few CMV-associated chains was confirmed in vitro.

The PCR was carried out with 60 Vbeta primers and 13 Jbeta primers. The protocol was immunoSEQ multiplex PCR, while the TCRdb copy is restricted to in-frame clones and leaves out a portion. The sample consists of approximately 160,000 clones, about 81% of them appearing once. V was pared by 6 bases and J by 7 bases, with 11 bases of the junction left unmatched. Germline-derived CDR1 and CDR2 are SGHRS and YFSETQ. This CDR3 comprises 14 residues. This clone showed up just once. Its target is unknown. This receptor was identified in a woman in her 50s in good health and CMV-seropositive. The V call is TRBV5-1, the J call TRBJ2-7; 9 bases agree with TRBD2. The specimen was PBMCs. The CDR3 nucleotides read TGCGCCAGCACCTTAGCGGGGGAGGCTACGGAGCAGTACTTC. Translated: CASTLAGEATEQYF. Filled out from reference TRBV5-1 and TRBJ2-7, the complete variable domain reads KAGVTQTPRYLIKTRGQQVTLSCSPISGHRSVSWYQQTPGQGLQFLFEYFSETQRNKGNFPGRFSGRQFSNSRSEMNVSTLELGDSALYLCASTLAGEATEQYFGPGTRLTVT.